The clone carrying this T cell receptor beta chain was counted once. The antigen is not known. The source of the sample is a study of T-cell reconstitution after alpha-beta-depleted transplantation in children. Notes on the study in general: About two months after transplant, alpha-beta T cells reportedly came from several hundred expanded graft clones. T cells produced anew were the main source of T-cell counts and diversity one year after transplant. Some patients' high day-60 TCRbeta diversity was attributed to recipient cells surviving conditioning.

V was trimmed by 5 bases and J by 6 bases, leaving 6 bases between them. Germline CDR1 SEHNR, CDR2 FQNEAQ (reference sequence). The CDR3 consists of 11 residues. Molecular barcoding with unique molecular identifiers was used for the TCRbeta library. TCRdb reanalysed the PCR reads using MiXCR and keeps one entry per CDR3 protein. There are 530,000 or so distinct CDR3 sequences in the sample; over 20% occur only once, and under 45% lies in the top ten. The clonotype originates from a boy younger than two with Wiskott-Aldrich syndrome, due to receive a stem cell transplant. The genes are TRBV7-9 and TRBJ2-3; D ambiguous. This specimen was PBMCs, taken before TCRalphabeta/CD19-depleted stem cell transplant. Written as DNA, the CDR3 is TGTGCCAGCAGCCCCCCGGATACGCAGTATTTT. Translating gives CASSPPDTQYF.